A single T cell receptor beta chain is shown here with its context. No antigen is known for it. The data originate from a study of T cells after yellow fever vaccination. Overall study: Libraries from low-cell-number fractions were prepared with the SMART-Seq v4 Ultra Low Input RNA kit.

Germline V gene data show CDR1 as SQVTM and CDR2 as ANQGSEA. The CDR3 covers 13 residues. The germline V and J ends were trimmed by 7 bases and 4 bases, with 16 bases remaining between them. General study points: A weaker secondary response peaked on day 5, the primary on day 15. Most primary-vaccination clones reappeared after the booster (just under 98% CD4, about 87% CD8). Overall, a small share of clonotypes was seen in both CD4 and CD8 compartments.

One entry per CDR3 protein results from TCRdb running MiXCR on the 5' RACE reads. The data contain 320,000 or so distinct CDR3 sequences, roughly 7.5% of them singletons. The origin of this receptor is a man between 18 and 29 years old who received the YFV17D yellow fever vaccine. This chain links TRBV29-1 with TRBJ2-5; the D gene is possibly TRBD2 (6 bases). The sequencing here drew on PBMCs, taken roughly 47 days after the first yellow fever vaccination. For the CDR3, the DNA is TGCAGCGCGACGCACGGGGGTGGAGAGACCCAGTACTTC. Translation gives CSATHGGGETQYF.